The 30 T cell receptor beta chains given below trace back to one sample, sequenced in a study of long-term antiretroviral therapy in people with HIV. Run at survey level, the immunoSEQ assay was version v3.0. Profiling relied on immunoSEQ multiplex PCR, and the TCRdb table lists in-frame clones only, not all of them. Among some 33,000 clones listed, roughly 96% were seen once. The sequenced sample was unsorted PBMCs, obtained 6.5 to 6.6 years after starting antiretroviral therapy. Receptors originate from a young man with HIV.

This CDR3 reads CASSYPDRNSPLHF. CDR3 in DNA: TGTGCCAGCAGTTACCCGGACAGAAATTCACCCCTCCACTTT. The chain is built from TRBV6-5 and TRBJ1-6, with D maybe TRBD1 (6 bases). Germline V CDR1 and CDR2: MNHEY, SVGAGI. The CDR3 consists of 14 residues. Trimming shortened V by 2 bases and J by 7 bases, and 9 bases separated the two germline ends.

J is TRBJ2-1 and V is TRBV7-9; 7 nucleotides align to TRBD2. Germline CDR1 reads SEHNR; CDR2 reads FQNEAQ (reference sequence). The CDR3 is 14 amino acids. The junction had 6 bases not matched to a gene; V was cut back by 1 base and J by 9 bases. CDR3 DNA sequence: TGTGCCAGCAGCTTAGTGGCGGGAGAGACTGAGCAGTTCTTC. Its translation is CASSLVAGETEQFF.

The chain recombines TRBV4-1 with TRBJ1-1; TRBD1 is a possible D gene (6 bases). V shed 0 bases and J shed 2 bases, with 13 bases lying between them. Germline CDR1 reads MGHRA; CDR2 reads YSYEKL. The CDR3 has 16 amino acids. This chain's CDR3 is CASSQEGGTLNTEAFF. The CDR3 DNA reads TGCGCCAGCAGCCAAGAAGGGGGGACACTTAACACTGAAGCTTTCTTT.

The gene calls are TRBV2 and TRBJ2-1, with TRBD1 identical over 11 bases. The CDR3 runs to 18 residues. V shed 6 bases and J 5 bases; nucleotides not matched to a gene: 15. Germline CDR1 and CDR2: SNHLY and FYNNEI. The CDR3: CASSVTGTGGPSDNEQFF. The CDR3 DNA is TGTGCCAGCAGCGTTACCGGGACAGGGGGGCCCTCAGACAATGAGCAGTTCTTC.

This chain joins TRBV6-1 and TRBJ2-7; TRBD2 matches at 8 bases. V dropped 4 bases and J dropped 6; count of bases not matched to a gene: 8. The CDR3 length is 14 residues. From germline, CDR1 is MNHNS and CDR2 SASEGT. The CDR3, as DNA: TGTGCCAGCAGTGCTAAGATAGCGGGGTCCGAGCAGTACTTC. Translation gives CASSAKIAGSEQYF.

In DNA, the CDR3 is TGTGCCAGCAGCCACCCTCGGGATACCAGCTCCTACGAGCAGTACTTC. It yields the protein CASSHPRDTSSYEQYF. The chain has TRBV4-2 and TRBJ2-7; maybe TRBD2 (5 bases). Germline CDR1 LGHNA, CDR2 YNFKEQ. With 3 bases removed from V and 0 bases from J, the gap between germline ends came to 15 bases. The CDR3 has 16 residues.

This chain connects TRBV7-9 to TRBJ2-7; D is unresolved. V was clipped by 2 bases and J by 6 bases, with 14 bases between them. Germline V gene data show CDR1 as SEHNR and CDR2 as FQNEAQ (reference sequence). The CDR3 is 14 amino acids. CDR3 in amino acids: CASSLPRPLGEQYF. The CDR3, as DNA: TGTGCCAGCAGCTTACCCAGGCCCTTAGGCGAGCAGTACTTC.

The CDR3 DNA reads as TGTGCCAGCACCTGGACAGTAATGAACACTGAAGCTTTCTTT. Its translation: CASTWTVMNTEAFF. The V call is TRBV7-2, the J call TRBJ1-1, with D possibly TRBD1 on 6 matching bases. The germline V gene has CDR1 SGHTA and CDR2 FQGNSA. The V and J ends lost 7 bases and 0 bases respectively, with 12 bases between them. The length of the CDR3 is 14 residues.

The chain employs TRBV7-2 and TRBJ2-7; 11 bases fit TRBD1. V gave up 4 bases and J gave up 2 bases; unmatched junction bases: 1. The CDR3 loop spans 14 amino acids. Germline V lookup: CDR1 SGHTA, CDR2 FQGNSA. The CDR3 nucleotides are TGTGCCAGCAGCTGGGGACAGGGGGCCTACGAGCAGTACTTC. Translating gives CASSWGQGAYEQYF.

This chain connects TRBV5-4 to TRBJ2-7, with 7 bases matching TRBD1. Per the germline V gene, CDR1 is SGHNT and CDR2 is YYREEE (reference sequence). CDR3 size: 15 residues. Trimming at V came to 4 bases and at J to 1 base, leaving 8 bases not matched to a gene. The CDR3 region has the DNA TGTGCCAGCAGCACCCCCGGGACAGCTTCCTACGAGCAGTACTTC. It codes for CASSTPGTASYEQYF. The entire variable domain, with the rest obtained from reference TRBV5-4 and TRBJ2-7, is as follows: ETGVTQSPTHLIKTRGQQVTLRCSSQSGHNTVSWYQQALGQGPQFIFQYYREEENGRGNFPPRFSGLQFPNYSSELNVNALELDDSALYLCASSTPGTASYEQYFGPGTRLTVT.

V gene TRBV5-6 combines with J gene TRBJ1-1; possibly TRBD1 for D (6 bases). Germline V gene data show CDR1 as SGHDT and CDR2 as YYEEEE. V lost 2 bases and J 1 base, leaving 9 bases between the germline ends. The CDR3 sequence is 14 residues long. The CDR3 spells CASSFGGGNTEAFF. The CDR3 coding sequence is TGTGCCAGCAGCTTCGGAGGGGGGAACACTGAAGCTTTCTTT. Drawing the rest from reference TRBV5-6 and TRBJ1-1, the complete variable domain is DAGVTQSPTHLIKTRGQQVTLRCSPKSGHDTVSWYQQALGQGPQFIFQYYEEEERQRGNFPDRFSGHQFPNYSSELNVNALLLGDSALYLCASSFGGGNTEAFFGQGTRLTVV.

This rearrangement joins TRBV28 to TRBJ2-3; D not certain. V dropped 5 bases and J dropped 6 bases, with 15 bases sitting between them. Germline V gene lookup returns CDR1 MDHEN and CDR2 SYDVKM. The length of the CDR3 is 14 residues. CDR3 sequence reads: CASSQTPRTDTQYF. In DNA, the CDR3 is TGTGCCAGCAGTCAAACCCCCAGAACGGATACGCAGTATTTT.

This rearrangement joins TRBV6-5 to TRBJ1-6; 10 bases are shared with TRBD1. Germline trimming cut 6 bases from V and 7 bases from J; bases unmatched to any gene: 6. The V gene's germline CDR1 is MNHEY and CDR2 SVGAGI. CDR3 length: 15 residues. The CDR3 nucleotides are TGTGCCAGCAGACTAGGGACAGGGGCCAATTCACCCCTCCACTTT. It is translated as CASRLGTGANSPLHF.

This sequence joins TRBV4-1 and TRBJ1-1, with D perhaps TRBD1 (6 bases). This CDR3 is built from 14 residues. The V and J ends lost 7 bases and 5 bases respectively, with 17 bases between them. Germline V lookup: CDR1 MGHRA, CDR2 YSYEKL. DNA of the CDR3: TGCGCCAGCACCGGACTTTTAAGGGGGACTGAAGCTTTCTTT. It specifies CASTGLLRGTEAFF.

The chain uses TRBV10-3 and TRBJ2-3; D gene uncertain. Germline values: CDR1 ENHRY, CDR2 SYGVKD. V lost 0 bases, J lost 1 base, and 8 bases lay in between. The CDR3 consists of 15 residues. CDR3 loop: CAISESNGGTDTQYF. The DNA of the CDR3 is TGTGCCATCAGTGAGTCTAATGGAGGCACAGATACGCAGTATTTT.

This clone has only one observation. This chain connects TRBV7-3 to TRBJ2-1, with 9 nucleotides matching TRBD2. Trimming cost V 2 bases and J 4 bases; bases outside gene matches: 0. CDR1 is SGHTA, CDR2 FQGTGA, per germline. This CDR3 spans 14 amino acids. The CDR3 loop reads CASSLLAGYNEQFF. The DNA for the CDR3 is TGTGCCAGCAGCTTACTAGCGGGGTACAATGAGCAGTTCTTC.

CDR3 amino acids: CASSLATDYGYTF. The CDR3 DNA reads TGTGCCAGCAGCTTAGCGACAGACTATGGCTACACCTTC. This sequence joins TRBV7-9 and TRBJ1-2, with a tentative D call TRBD1 (5 bases). V was trimmed by 0 bases and J by 3 bases, leaving 5 bases between them. This CDR3 is 13 amino acids long. Germline assignment: CDR1 SEHNR and CDR2 FQNEAQ (reference sequence).

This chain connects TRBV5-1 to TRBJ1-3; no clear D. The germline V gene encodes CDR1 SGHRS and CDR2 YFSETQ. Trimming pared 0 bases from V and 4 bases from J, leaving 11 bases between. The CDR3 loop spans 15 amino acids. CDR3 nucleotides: TGCGCCAGCAGCTTGGGTGCGGGAGAAGGAAACACCATATATTTT. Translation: CASSLGAGEGNTIYF.

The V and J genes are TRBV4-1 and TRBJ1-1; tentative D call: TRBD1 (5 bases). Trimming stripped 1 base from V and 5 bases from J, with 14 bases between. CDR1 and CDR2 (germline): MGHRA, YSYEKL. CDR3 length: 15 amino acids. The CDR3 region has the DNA TGCGCCAGCAGCCAAGTAGGAAGGGGAGAAACTGAAGCTTTCTTT. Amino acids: CASSQVGRGETEAFF.

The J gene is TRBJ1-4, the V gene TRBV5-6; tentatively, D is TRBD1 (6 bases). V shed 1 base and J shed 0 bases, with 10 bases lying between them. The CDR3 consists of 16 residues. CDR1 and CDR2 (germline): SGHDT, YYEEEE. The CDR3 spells CASSLRGTATNEKLFF. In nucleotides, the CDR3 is TGTGCCAGCAGCTTGAGGGGGACCGCAACTAATGAAAAACTGTTTTTT.

The CDR3 DNA reads TGCGCCAGCAGCTTGGTTACCGGGGTCGAGCAGTACTTC. Amino acid sequence: CASSLVTGVEQYF. V is TRBV5-1 and J is TRBJ2-7; a possible D gene is TRBD2 (5 bases). CDR3 length: 13 amino acids. The germline V gene encodes CDR1 SGHRS and CDR2 YFSETQ. V was clipped by 0 bases and J by 6 bases, with 10 bases between them.

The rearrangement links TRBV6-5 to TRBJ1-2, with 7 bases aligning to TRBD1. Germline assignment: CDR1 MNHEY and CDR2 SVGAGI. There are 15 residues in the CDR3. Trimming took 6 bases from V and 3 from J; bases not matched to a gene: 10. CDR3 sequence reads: CASSYAETGYYGYTF. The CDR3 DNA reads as TGTGCCAGCAGCTACGCCGAGACAGGGTACTATGGCTACACCTTC.

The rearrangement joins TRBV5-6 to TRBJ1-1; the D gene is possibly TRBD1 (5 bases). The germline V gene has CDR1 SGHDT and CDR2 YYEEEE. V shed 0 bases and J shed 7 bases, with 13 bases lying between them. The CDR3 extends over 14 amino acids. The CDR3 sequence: CASSLGARAGEAFF. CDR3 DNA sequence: TGTGCCAGCAGCTTGGGGGCCAGGGCCGGTGAAGCTTTCTTT. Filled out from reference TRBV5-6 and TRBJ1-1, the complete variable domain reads DAGVTQSPTHLIKTRGQQVTLRCSPKSGHDTVSWYQQALGQGPQFIFQYYEEEERQRGNFPDRFSGHQFPNYSSELNVNALLLGDSALYLCASSLGARAGEAFFGQGTRLTVV.

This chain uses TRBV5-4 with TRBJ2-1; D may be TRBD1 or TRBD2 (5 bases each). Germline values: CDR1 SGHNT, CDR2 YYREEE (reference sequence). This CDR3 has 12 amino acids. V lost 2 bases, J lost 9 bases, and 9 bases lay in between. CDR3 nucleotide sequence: TGTGCCAGCAGCTTCGGGGCGTTTGAGCAGTTCTTC. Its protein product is CASSFGAFEQFF.

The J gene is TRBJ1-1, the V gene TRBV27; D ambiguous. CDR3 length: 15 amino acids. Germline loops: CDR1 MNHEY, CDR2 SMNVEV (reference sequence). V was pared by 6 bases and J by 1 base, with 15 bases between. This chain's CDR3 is CASRWSRAANTEAFF. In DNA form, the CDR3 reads TGTGCCAGCAGATGGTCGCGAGCGGCGAACACTGAAGCTTTCTTT.

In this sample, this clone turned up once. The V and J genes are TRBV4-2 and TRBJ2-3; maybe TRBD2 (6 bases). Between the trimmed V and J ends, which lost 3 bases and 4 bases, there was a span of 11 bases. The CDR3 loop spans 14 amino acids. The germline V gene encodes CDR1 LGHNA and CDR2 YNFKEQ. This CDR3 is CASSQGLGPDTQYF. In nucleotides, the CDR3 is TGTGCCAGCAGCCAGGGACTGGGACCAGATACGCAGTATTTT.

CDR3 bases: TGTGCCAGTAGGACGGTGAGCTCCTACGAGCAGTACTTC. This translates into CASRTVSSYEQYF. This chain uses TRBV6-4 with TRBJ2-7; no definite D call. There are 13 residues in the CDR3. V was cut by 9 bases and J by 0 bases, with 12 bases left in between. Germline values: CDR1 MRHNA, CDR2 SNTAGT.

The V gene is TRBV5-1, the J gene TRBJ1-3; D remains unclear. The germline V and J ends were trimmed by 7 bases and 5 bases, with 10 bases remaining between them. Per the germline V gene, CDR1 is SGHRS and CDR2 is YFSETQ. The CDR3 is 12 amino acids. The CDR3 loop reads CASRSGRNTIYF. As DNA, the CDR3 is TGCGCCAGCCGGTCGGGTCGAAACACCATATATTTT.

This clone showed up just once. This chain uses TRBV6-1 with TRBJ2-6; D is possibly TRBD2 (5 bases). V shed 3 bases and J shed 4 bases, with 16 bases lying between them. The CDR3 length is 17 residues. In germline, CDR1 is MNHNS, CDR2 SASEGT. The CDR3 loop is CASSDVTRFLGANVLTF. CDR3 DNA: TGTGCCAGCAGTGACGTTACTAGATTCCTGGGGGCCAACGTCCTGACTTTC.

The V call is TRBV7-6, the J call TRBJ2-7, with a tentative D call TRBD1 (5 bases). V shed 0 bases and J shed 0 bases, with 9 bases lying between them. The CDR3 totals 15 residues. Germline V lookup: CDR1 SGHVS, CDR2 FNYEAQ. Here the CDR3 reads CASSLASDSSYEQYF. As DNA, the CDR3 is TGTGCCAGCAGCTTAGCAAGCGACAGCTCCTACGAGCAGTACTTC.